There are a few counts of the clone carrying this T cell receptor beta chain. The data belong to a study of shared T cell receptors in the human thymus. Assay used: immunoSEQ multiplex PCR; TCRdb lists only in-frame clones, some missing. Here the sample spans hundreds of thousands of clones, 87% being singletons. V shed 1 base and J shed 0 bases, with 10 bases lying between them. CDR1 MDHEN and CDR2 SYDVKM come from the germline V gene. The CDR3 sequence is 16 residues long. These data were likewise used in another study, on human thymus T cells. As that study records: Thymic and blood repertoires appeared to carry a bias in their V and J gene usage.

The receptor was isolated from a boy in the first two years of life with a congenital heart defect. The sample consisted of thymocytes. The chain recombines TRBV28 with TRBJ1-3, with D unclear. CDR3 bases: TGTGCCAGCAGTTTATCCTGGGAGGGCTCTGGAAACACCATATATTTT. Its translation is CASSLSWEGSGNTIYF.